The 16 T cell receptor beta chains presented below share a single source sample, sequenced in a study of cytomegalovirus exposure and HLA in healthy donors. PCR employed 60 Vbeta and 13 Jbeta primers. Libraries were prepared by immunoSEQ multiplex PCR; TCRdb keeps only in-frame clonotypes and omits some of them. The profile covers approximately 160,000 clones, with under 85% appearing a single time and over 4% taken by the ten largest. Specimen: PBMCs. The receptor source for this set is a man in his fifties in good health and CMV-seropositive.

Worth noting for this clone: This specimen includes other DNA sequences encoding the same CDR3. The J gene is TRBJ2-3, the V gene TRBV5-1; 13 bases align to TRBD2. The length of the CDR3 is 15 residues. Germline values: CDR1 SGHRS, CDR2 YFSETQ. V dropped 4 bases and J dropped 4; count of bases not matched to a gene: 3. CDR3 DNA: TGCGCCAGCAGCCGGACTAGCGGGAGAGCAGATACGCAGTATTTT. It yields the protein CASSRTSGRADTQYF.

The V call is TRBV7-2, the J call TRBJ1-1; TRBD1 agrees at 7 bases. This CDR3 has 14 amino acids. Germline loops: CDR1 SGHTA, CDR2 FQGNSA. The V and J ends lost 3 bases and 1 base, in that order; junction bases with no gene match: 2. The CDR3 nucleotides read TGTGCCAGCAGCTTCCGACAGGGGAACACTGAAGCTTTCTTT. It translates to CASSFRQGNTEAFF.

CDR3 in amino acids: CASSPGREEEKLFF. DNA of the CDR3: TGTGCCAGCTCACCGGGGAGGGAAGAAGAAAAACTGTTTTTT. This chain uses TRBV18 with TRBJ1-4; D is uncertain. Germline CDR1 and CDR2: KGHSH and LQKENI. This CDR3 contains 14 residues. V dropped 3 bases and J dropped 8 bases, with 13 bases sitting between them.

The chain recombines TRBV7-2 with TRBJ1-1; the match to TRBD1 covers 8 bases. This CDR3 is 15 amino acids long. Germline V gene data show CDR1 as SGHTA and CDR2 as FQGNSA. V lost 3 bases to trimming and J lost 6 bases; unmatched junction nucleotides: 9. As DNA, the CDR3 is TGTGCCAGCAGCTTCTCTACCCGGGGACAGGCTGAAGCTTTCTTT. Translation: CASSFSTRGQAEAFF.

This clone was seen a few times. This chain uses TRBV19 with TRBJ1-3; 8 bases line up with TRBD1. The ends lost 3 bases at V and 2 bases at J; junction bases unmatched: 3. This CDR3 is built from 15 residues. In germline, CDR1 is LNHDA, CDR2 SQIVND (reference sequence). CDR3 DNA sequence: TGTGCCAGTAGTATGGACAGGGCCCCTGGAAACACCATATATTTT. Translating it yields CASSMDRAPGNTIYF. Drawing the rest from reference TRBV19 and TRBJ1-3, the complete variable domain is DGGITQSPKYLFRKEGQNVTLSCEQNLNHDAMYWYRQDPGQGLRLIYYSQIVNDFQKGDIAEGYSVSREKKESFPLTVTSAQKNPTAFYLCASSMDRAPGNTIYFGEGSWLTVV.

V usage is TRBV5-6 and J usage is TRBJ2-7; D uncertain. The V and J ends lost 2 bases and 5 bases respectively, with 5 bases between them. The CDR3 extends over 11 amino acids. Looked up from germline, CDR1 is SGHDT and CDR2 is YYEEEE. CDR3 coding DNA: TGTGCCAGCAGCTTCCGCGACGAGCAGTACTTC. Protein: CASSFRDEQYF.

Note on this clone: The junction differs from germline at one of its ends, possibly a read error. V usage is TRBV7-8 and J usage is TRBJ1-1; D possibly corresponds to TRBD1 (5 bases). The CDR3 is made up of 16 amino acids. CDR1 and CDR2 from the germline V gene are SGHVS and FQNEAQ. The CDR3 protein is CSSSSLGGGRNTEAFF. CDR3 in DNA: TGTTCCAGCAGCTCACTTGGGGGGGGGAGGAACACTGAAGCTTTCTTT.

This sequence joins TRBV29-1 and TRBJ1-2; 8 nucleotides agree with TRBD1. Germline V gene lookup returns CDR1 SQVTM and CDR2 ANQGSEA. V trimming: 6 bases; J trimming: 0 bases; junction bases outside the gene matches: 18. This CDR3 comprises 18 residues. The CDR3 sequence is CSVPRGPGFRGPNYGYTF. DNA of the CDR3: TGCAGCGTGCCACGTGGCCCGGGGTTCAGGGGGCCTAACTATGGCTACACCTTC.

V usage is TRBV27 and J usage is TRBJ2-7; 14 bases align to TRBD2. CDR3 size: 15 residues. V lost 5 bases, J lost 4 bases, and 4 bases stayed unmatched. Germline CDR1 is MNHEY and CDR2 is SMNVEV (reference sequence). The DNA for the CDR3 is TGTGCCAGCAGTCCACGGACTAGCGGGGGGTACGAGCAGTACTTC. Its protein product is CASSPRTSGGYEQYF.

This clone was counted once. The chain joins TRBV28 to TRBJ2-7; D is ambiguous. The V and J ends lost 5 bases and 6 bases respectively, with 11 bases between them. The CDR3 contains 12 residues. CDR1 and CDR2 (germline): MDHEN, SYDVKM. CDR3 in DNA: TGTGCCAGCAGTCCCTTATACGGCGAGCAGTACTTC. This sequence encodes CASSPLYGEQYF.

This clone was observed once. V is TRBV5-4 and J is TRBJ2-5; 7 nucleotides agree with TRBD1. V shed 3 bases and J 5 bases; nucleotides not matched to a gene: 7. Germline lookup yields CDR1 SGHNT and CDR2 YYREEE (reference sequence). The CDR3 spans 14 residues. As DNA, the CDR3 is TGTGCCAGCAGCTCACAGGGGCCCTGGGAGACCCAGTACTTC. Protein product: CASSSQGPWETQYF.

The chain carries TRBV5-5 and TRBJ1-3, with 7 bases that match TRBD1. The CDR3 runs to 15 residues. Germline V gene lookup returns CDR1 SGHKS and CDR2 YYEKEE (reference sequence). The junction had 4 bases not matched to a gene; V was cut back by 4 bases and J by 0 bases. In nucleotides, the CDR3 is TGTGCCAGCAGCACGGACAGGACCTCTGGAAACACCATATATTTT. This sequence encodes CASSTDRTSGNTIYF.

The chain couples TRBV28 to TRBJ1-5; D not certain. In germline, CDR1 is MDHEN, CDR2 SYDVKM. V gave up 5 bases and J gave up 6 bases, with 14 bases separating them. The CDR3 extends over 14 amino acids. The CDR3 is CASSTVGGGQPQHF. CDR3 sequence (DNA): TGTGCCAGCAGTACGGTAGGCGGAGGTCAGCCCCAGCATTTT. Full variable domain (missing parts from reference TRBV28 and TRBJ1-5): DVKVTQSSRYLVKRTGEKVFLECVQDMDHENMFWYRQDPGLGLRLIYFSYDVKMKEKGDIPEGYSVSREKKERFSLILESASTNQTSMYLCASSTVGGGQPQHFGDGTRLSIL.

There are a few counts of this clone. The J gene is TRBJ2-1, the V gene TRBV6-6; 10 bases match TRBD2. Germline assignment: CDR1 MNHNY and CDR2 SVGAGI (reference sequence). CDR3 length: 16 residues. Trimming removed 4 bases from V and 3 bases from J; junction bases left unmatched: 6. The CDR3 spells CASSSRTSGIYNEQFF. Here the CDR3 DNA reads TGTGCCAGCAGTTCCCGGACTAGCGGAATCTACAATGAGCAGTTCTTC.

CDR3 region: CASSREVGELFF. CDR3 DNA sequence: TGTGCCAGCAGTAGGGAGGTCGGGGAGCTGTTTTTT. The chain couples TRBV7-2 to TRBJ2-2; a possible D gene is TRBD2 (6 bases). The CDR3 has 12 residues. Trimming left V 6 bases short and J 7 bases short, with 9 bases between. Germline-derived CDR1 and CDR2 are SGHTA and FQGNSA.

J is TRBJ2-7 and V is TRBV15; 9 bases map to TRBD1. The germline CDR1 and CDR2 sequences are LNHNV and YYDKDF (reference sequence). This CDR3 comprises 14 residues. Trimming cost V 3 bases and J 0 bases; bases outside gene matches: 0. CDR3 DNA: TGTGCCACCAGCAGGGACAGGGGCTCCTACGAGCAGTACTTC. Its protein product is CATSRDRGSYEQYF.